The 17 T cell receptor beta chains below all came from one sample that was sequenced in a study of T cells in Graves' hyperthyroidism and ophthalmopathy. TCR beta CDR3 regions were amplified from RNA transcripts. Initially, a first-round RT-PCR of the TCR CDR3 employed the HTBI primer set. Each CDR3 protein gets one entry after TCRdb re-called the multiplex PCR reads with MiXCR. The sample lists a few hundred thousand distinct CDR3 sequences; approximately 17% were seen once. The sample taken for sequencing was blood. The source of these receptors is a woman aged 18-29 years with Graves' ophthalmopathy.

The table lists this clonotype with many counts. The chain has TRBV6-1 and TRBJ2-3; the match to TRBD2 covers 7 bases. Trimming removed 7 bases from V and 6 bases from J; junction bases left unmatched: 10. Germline lookup yields CDR1 MNHNS and CDR2 SASEGT. This CDR3 spans 14 amino acids. DNA for the CDR3: TGTGCCAGCACCTGCCGGGGACTAACGGATACGCAGTATTTT. Protein sequence: CASTCRGLTDTQYF.

This clonotype was found many times. This chain connects TRBV2 to TRBJ2-1; perhaps TRBD2 as D (6 bases). Germline assignment: CDR1 SNHLY and CDR2 FYNNEI. The CDR3 is 16 residues long. V was pared by 7 bases and J by 4 bases, with 20 bases between. CDR3 nucleotides: TGTGCCAGCAACGATCCGACTAGAAATAAGTACAATGAGCAGTTCTTC. It codes for CASNDPTRNKYNEQFF.

This clonotype was found a few times. The V gene is TRBV3-1, the J gene TRBJ1-1, with no clear D. The CDR3 is 15 amino acids. Looked up from germline, CDR1 is LGHDT and CDR2 is YNNKEL (reference sequence). V shed 0 bases and J shed 1 base, with 9 bases lying between them. The CDR3 DNA follows: TGTGCCAGCAGCCAAGAGACAAAGGAGAACACTGAAGCTTTCTTT. It yields the protein CASSQETKENTEAFF.

The chain joins TRBV5-4 to TRBJ2-7; 13 bases fit TRBD2. V gave up 4 bases and J gave up 3 bases; unmatched junction bases: 7. The CDR3 has 16 amino acids. The germline V gene encodes CDR1 SGHNT and CDR2 YYREEE (reference sequence). The CDR3 sequence: CASSPGLAGEGYEQYF. The CDR3 bases are TGTGCCAGCAGCCCTGGACTAGCGGGAGAAGGCTACGAGCAGTACTTC.

Regarding this clonotype: A much larger clone lies one base from this, so it may be a read error. The gene calls are TRBV2 and TRBJ1-2; D is perhaps TRBD1 (6 bases). Germline loops: CDR1 SNHLY, CDR2 FYNNEI. The CDR3 contains 12 residues. CDR3: CASRSGPGGCTF. CDR3 DNA sequence: TGTGCCAGCAGGTCGGGACCGGGGGGCTGCACCTTC.

This clonotype was observed at least ten times. The J gene is TRBJ1-1, the V gene TRBV20-1, with 8 bases aligning to TRBD1. This CDR3 spans 15 amino acids. Germline CDR1 reads DFQATT; CDR2 reads SNEGSKA (reference sequence). With V trimmed by 3 bases and J by 12 bases, 18 bases remained unmatched. The CDR3 bases are TGCAGTGCTAGGGACCCCGGGACAGGTATCGCTGTAACTTTCTTT. Translation gives CSARDPGTGIAVTFF.

This clonotype was observed many times. The chain joins TRBV28 to TRBJ2-3; 8 bases fit TRBD2. This CDR3 has 14 residues. V lost 7 bases, J lost 0 bases, and 3 bases stayed unmatched. Germline V gives CDR1 MDHEN, CDR2 SYDVKM. The CDR3 bases are TGTGCCAGCAATAGCGGGGCAAGCACAGATACGCAGTATTTT. Its protein is CASNSGASTDTQYF.

The sample holds many counts of this clonotype. The chain employs TRBV7-9 and TRBJ2-1; D might be TRBD1 (7 bases). V lost 5 bases, J lost 9 bases, and 11 bases lay in between. This CDR3 is built from 12 residues. Germline V gives CDR1 SEHNR, CDR2 FQNEAQ (reference sequence). Here the CDR3 reads CASSGGTAEQFF. The DNA for the CDR3 is TGTGCCAGCAGCGGAGGGACAGCTGAGCAGTTCTTC.

The V and J genes are TRBV7-9 and TRBJ2-1; 11 bases fit TRBD2. Germline values: CDR1 SEHNR, CDR2 FQNEAQ (reference sequence). The CDR3 is made up of 17 amino acids. V lost 1 base to trimming and J lost 0 bases; unmatched junction nucleotides: 2. The CDR3 DNA follows: TGTGCCAGCAGCTTAGTAACTAGCGGGAGCTCCTACAATGAGCAGTTCTTC. Residues: CASSLVTSGSSYNEQFF.

J is TRBJ2-3 and V is TRBV4-1, with D uncertain. Germline V gives CDR1 MGHRA, CDR2 YSYEKL. This CDR3 is built from 14 residues. The V and J ends lost 1 base and 7 bases respectively, with 12 bases between them. The CDR3 DNA sequence: TGCGCCAGCAGCCAAGGTGTAACTAAAAATACGCAGTATTTT. Residues: CASSQGVTKNTQYF.

The CDR3 sequence: CASSTPRGQGVWSTEAFF. The CDR3 DNA reads as TGTGCCAGTAGTACACCCCGAGGACAGGGGGTTTGGAGCACTGAAGCTTTCTTT. The genes are TRBV19 and TRBJ1-1, with TRBD1 identical over 10 bases. The germline V gene encodes CDR1 LNHDA and CDR2 SQIVND (reference sequence). V lost 4 bases and J lost 4; bases outside the gene matches: 15. The CDR3 has 18 amino acids.

This clonotype was counted between two and nine times. This chain joins TRBV9 and TRBJ1-2; the match to TRBD1 covers 9 bases. The CDR3 is 14 residues long. The V gene end was trimmed by 5 bases and the J gene end by 7 bases; junction bases not matched to a gene: 9. In germline, CDR1 is SGDLS, CDR2 YYNGEE. CDR3 DNA sequence: TGTGCCAGCAGAGAAAACGGGACAGGGAGTGGCTACACCTTC. Translating gives CASRENGTGSGYTF.

This clonotype was recorded at least ten times. V gene TRBV20-1 combines with J gene TRBJ2-1, with 12 bases aligning to TRBD2. The CDR3 length is 15 residues. Per the germline V gene, CDR1 is DFQATT and CDR2 is SNEGSKA (reference sequence). The ends lost 6 bases at V and 10 bases at J; junction bases unmatched: 13. CDR3 protein: CSADSKGLAGSEQFF. In nucleotides, the CDR3 is TGCAGTGCCGACAGTAAGGGACTAGCGGGCTCAGAGCAGTTCTTC.

This clonotype has only a few counts. The chain recombines TRBV5-8 with TRBJ2-3; D possibly corresponds to TRBD2 (6 bases). V was cut by 4 bases and J by 2 bases, with 8 bases left in between. Germline CDR1 SGHTS, CDR2 YDEGEE. The CDR3 consists of 13 residues. The CDR3: CASSPSDTDTQYF. CDR3 nucleotides: TGTGCCAGCAGCCCTAGCGACACAGATACGCAGTATTTT. Variable domain in full (rest from reference TRBV5-8 and TRBJ2-3): EAGVTQSPTHLIKTRGQQATLRCSPISGHTSVYWYQQALGLGLQFLLWYDEGEERNRGNFPPRFSGRQFPNYSSELNVNALELEDSALYLCASSPSDTDTQYFGPGTRLTVL.

The table lists this clonotype with a few counts. At one end the junction does not follow the germline gene, possibly because of a read error. The chain is built from TRBV11-1 and TRBJ1-2; TRBD1 is a possible D gene (6 bases). The V gene's germline CDR1 is SGHAT and CDR2 FQDESV (reference sequence). The CDR3 sequence is 13 residues long. This CDR3 reads CASSPGQFYGYTF. The CDR3 DNA sequence: TGCGCCAGCAGCCCCGGACAGTTCTATGGCTACACCTTC.

This clonotype was observed a handful of times. J is TRBJ2-5 and V is TRBV6-1, with 11 bases matching TRBD2. The CDR3 is made up of 15 amino acids. V dropped 7 bases and J dropped 5; count of bases not matched to a gene: 9. In germline, CDR1 is MNHNS, CDR2 SASEGT. The CDR3 nucleotides are TGTGCCAGCACCCCCTTAGCGGGGGGGAGTGAGACCCAGTACTTC. Translating gives CASTPLAGGSETQYF.

About this clonotype: This may be a read error: a much more frequent sequence differs by one nucleotide. The chain combines TRBV20-1 with TRBJ2-1; D assignment may be TRBD1 or TRBD2 (6 bases each). Per germline, CDR1 DFQATT and CDR2 SNEGSKA (reference sequence). The CDR3 consists of 14 residues. Trimming removed 5 bases from V and 6 bases from J, with 17 bases in between. As DNA, the CDR3 is TGCAGTGCTGGAATCCCGGGGGCGATCAATGAGCAGTTCTTC. Translated, it gives CSAGIPGAINEQFF.